This T cell receptor (beta chain) appears in the sequencing data of a study of blood T cell repertoires in COVID-19. Study summary: Spain, Italy and the United States supplied samples that represented acute and convalescent COVID-19. In each case, the material was cDNA or gDNA derived from T cells, B-cell-depleted T cells, or PBMCs.

CDR3 length: 14 residues. CDR1 is SEHNR and CDR2 is FQNEAQ in the germline V gene (reference sequence). Trimming took off 5 bases at V and 5 bases at J, with 12 bases between the two ends. Under the authors' procedure: Amplification of reference gene primers was used by the study to estimate nucleated cell counts. Here immunoSEQ multiplex PCR was the method, and the copy in TCRdb shows in-frame clones only, minus some. V and J calls and clone size follow that table, whereas D and trimming were derived from the DNA. The sample gives fewer than 250,000 clones, about 88% of which show up once; approximately 1.8% is in the top ten.

The sequencing sample was made of peripheral blood. This clonotype was obtained from a man aged 65 to 85 with acute or convalescent COVID-19. The chain couples TRBV7-9 to TRBJ2-2, with D possibly matching TRBD2 (5 bases). The DNA for the CDR3 is TGTGCCAGCAGCCGAGAGGGCAGGACCGGGGAGCTGTTTTTT. Protein: CASSREGRTGELFF. The whole variable domain, filled in from reference TRBV7-9 and TRBJ2-2, reads DTGVSQNPRHKITKRGQNVTFRCDPISEHNRLYWYRQTLGQGPEFLTYFQNEAQLEKSRLLSDRFSAERPKGSFSTLEIQRTEQGDSAMYLCASSREGRTGELFFGEGSRLTVL.